The rows below give T cell receptor beta chains drawn from one sample of a study of blood T cell repertoires in COVID-19. Repertoires were generated with immunoSEQ multiplex PCR, while TCRdb's copy carries only in-frame clones and drops some. This repertoire shows about 17,000 clones, around 80% found once; its top ten account for about 22%. Sequences were obtained from peripheral blood. The receptors stem from a man in his sixties with active or convalescent COVID-19. CDR3s include the opening cysteine and the closing phenylalanine or tryptophan. Each record gives: V gene, clone size, D gene, J gene, CDR3 protein, CDR3 DNA. D genes are given only for firm matches. Size is omitted from some rows. Given values are once, few, many or a class for expanded clones.

V gene: TRBV7-2
clone size: -
D gene: -
J gene: TRBJ1-2
CDR3 protein: CASTYNGGRDGYTF
CDR3 DNA: TGTGCCAGCACCTATAATGGAGGACGAGATGGCTACACCTTC

V gene: TRBV10-3
clone size: -
D gene: TRBD2
J gene: TRBJ2-2
CDR3 protein: CAIAPPLTGLAGDHRSGELFF
CDR3 DNA: TGTGCCATCGCCCCACCCTTAACGGGACTAGCGGGAGATCATAGGTCCGGGGAGCTGTTTTTT

V gene: TRBV30
clone size: -
D gene: -
J gene: TRBJ2-7
CDR3 protein: CACSRKREQYF
CDR3 DNA: TGTGCCTGCAGCAGGAAACGCGAGCAGTACTTC

V gene: TRBV28
clone size: -
D gene: -
J gene: TRBJ1-2
CDR3 protein: CASSLGQGKNYGYTF
CDR3 DNA: TGTGCCAGCAGTTTGGGGCAGGGAAAAAACTATGGCTACACCTTC

V gene: TRBV6-6
clone size: few
D gene: -
J gene: TRBJ2-7
CDR3 protein: CASREREAGSYEQYF
CDR3 DNA: TGTGCCAGCAGGGAGAGGGAGGCGGGGTCCTACGAGCAGTACTTC

V gene: TRBV18
clone size: -
D gene: -
J gene: TRBJ2-7
CDR3 protein: CASSLDSPLHEQYF
CDR3 DNA: TGTGCCAGCTCACTAGACAGTCCGCTACACGAGCAGTACTTC

V gene: TRBV5-1
clone size: once
D gene: TRBD1
J gene: TRBJ2-6
CDR3 protein: CASNDRVGANVLTF
CDR3 DNA: TGCGCCAGTAACGACAGGGTTGGGGCCAACGTCCTGACTTTC

V gene: TRBV7-9
clone size: few
D gene: TRBD1
J gene: TRBJ2-1
CDR3 protein: CASSIRGGQGSYNEQFF
CDR3 DNA: TGTGCCAGCAGCATTAGGGGGGGACAGGGCTCCTACAATGAGCAGTTCTTC

V gene: TRBV9
clone size: -
D gene: -
J gene: TRBJ1-2
CDR3 protein: CASSPQAAEPYGYTF
CDR3 DNA: TGTGCCAGCAGCCCCCAGGCCGCAGAGCCTTATGGCTACACCTTC

V gene: TRBV19
clone size: -
D gene: TRBD2
J gene: TRBJ2-2
CDR3 protein: CASNNHGGRPTGELFF
CDR3 DNA: TGTGCCAGTAATAACCACGGCGGGAGACCCACCGGGGAGCTGTTTTTT

V gene: TRBV18
clone size: -
D gene: -
J gene: TRBJ2-4
CDR3 protein: CASSPPSQSRNIQYF
CDR3 DNA: TGTGCCAGCTCACCACCGTCACAGTCAAGAAACATTCAGTACTTC

V gene: TRBV5-6
clone size: -
D gene: -
J gene: TRBJ2-1
CDR3 protein: CASSLVSGSYNEQFF
CDR3 DNA: TGTGCCAGCAGCTTGGTAAGCGGCTCCTACAATGAGCAGTTCTTC

V gene: TRBV11-3
clone size: medium-sized
D gene: TRBD2
J gene: TRBJ2-4
CDR3 protein: CASTNLGTSGDIQYF
CDR3 DNA: TGTGCCAGCACCAACCTCGGGACTAGCGGGGACATTCAGTACTTC

V gene: TRBV21-1
clone size: -
D gene: -
J gene: TRBJ1-5
CDR3 protein: CASSKKYLYSNQPQHF
CDR3 DNA: TGTGCCAGCAGCAAAAAATACCTCTATAGCAATCAGCCCCAGCATTTT

V gene: TRBV7-9
clone size: once
D gene: -
J gene: TRBJ1-6
CDR3 protein: CASSRMDVTGSPLHF
CDR3 DNA: TGTGCCAGCAGCCGCATGGACGTAACGGGGTCACCCCTCCACTTT

V gene: TRBV10-2
clone size: -
D gene: -
J gene: TRBJ1-1
CDR3 protein: CASSEAIRAEAFF
CDR3 DNA: TGCGCCAGCAGTGAGGCCATCCGGGCTGAAGCTTTCTTT

V gene: TRBV7-2
clone size: -
D gene: TRBD1
J gene: TRBJ1-5
CDR3 protein: CASSPTGVTHQPQHF
CDR3 DNA: TGTGCCAGCAGCCCTACAGGGGTAACGCATCAGCCCCAGCATTTT

V gene: TRBV9
clone size: -
D gene: -
J gene: TRBJ2-7
CDR3 protein: CASSVAGSPYEQYF
CDR3 DNA: TGTGCCAGCAGCGTAGCTGGCTCTCCCTACGAGCAGTACTTC

V gene: TRBV21-1
clone size: -
D gene: -
J gene: TRBJ2-1
CDR3 protein: CASSKVRVGGGLAEFNEQFF
CDR3 DNA: TGTGCCAGCAGCAAAGTGAGGGTCGGGGGGGGACTAGCGGAATTTAATGAGCAGTTCTTC

V gene: TRBV4-2
clone size: -
D gene: -
J gene: TRBJ2-7
CDR3 protein: CASSQDIGETLYEQYF
CDR3 DNA: TGTGCCAGCAGCCAAGATATAGGAGAGACCCTCTACGAGCAGTACTTC

V gene: TRBV12-3/TRBV12-4
clone size: once
D gene: -
J gene: TRBJ1-1
CDR3 protein: CASSSQGGTEAFF
CDR3 DNA: TGTGCCAGCAGTAGCCAGGGCGGTACTGAAGCTTTCTTT

V gene: TRBV11-3
clone size: few
D gene: TRBD2
J gene: TRBJ2-3
CDR3 protein: CASTKLASGDTDTQYF
CDR3 DNA: TGTGCCAGCACCAAACTCGCTAGCGGCGACACAGATACGCAGTATTTT

V gene: TRBV7-2
clone size: -
D gene: TRBD2
J gene: TRBJ2-1
CDR3 protein: CASSLVRLAVYNEQFF
CDR3 DNA: TGTGCCAGCAGCTTAGTTCGACTAGCGGTCTACAATGAGCAGTTCTTC

V gene: TRBV12-3/TRBV12-4
clone size: -
D gene: TRBD1
J gene: TRBJ1-2
CDR3 protein: CASSAGTAYGYTF
CDR3 DNA: TGTGCCAGCAGTGCCGGGACAGCCTATGGCTACACCTTC

V gene: TRBV11-3
clone size: -
D gene: -
J gene: TRBJ2-1
CDR3 protein: CASSLDENDKQFF
CDR3 DNA: TGTGCCAGCAGCTTAGATGAAAACGACAAGCAGTTCTTC

V gene: TRBV6-1
clone size: -
D gene: TRBD1
J gene: TRBJ2-3
CDR3 protein: CASSEQGTGAGDTQYF
CDR3 DNA: TGTGCCAGCAGTGAACAGGGGACAGGGGCAGGAGATACGCAGTATTTT

V gene: TRBV6-1
clone size: -
D gene: -
J gene: TRBJ1-3
CDR3 protein: CASSDHSSGNTIYF
CDR3 DNA: TGTGCCAGCAGTGACCACAGCTCTGGAAACACCATATATTTT

V gene: TRBV27
clone size: -
D gene: TRBD2
J gene: TRBJ2-7
CDR3 protein: CASSRPSGGETSGRAEQYF
CDR3 DNA: TGTGCCAGCAGCCGACCCTCAGGGGGTGAGACTAGCGGGAGGGCCGAGCAGTACTTC

V gene: TRBV2
clone size: -
D gene: -
J gene: TRBJ1-5
CDR3 protein: CASTGAYSNQPQHF
CDR3 DNA: TGTGCCAGCACCGGAGCCTATAGCAATCAGCCCCAGCATTTT

V gene: TRBV10-1
clone size: -
D gene: -
J gene: TRBJ1-2
CDR3 protein: CASSPGQGYGYTF
CDR3 DNA: TGCGCCAGCAGTCCGGGTCAGGGGTATGGCTACACCTTC

V gene: TRBV7-9
clone size: -
D gene: -
J gene: TRBJ1-2
CDR3 protein: CASSLGHAKGYTF
CDR3 DNA: TGTGCCAGCAGCCTGGGCCACGCCAAGGGCTACACCTTC

V gene: TRBV28
clone size: once
D gene: TRBD2
J gene: TRBJ2-3
CDR3 protein: CASLRGGTDTQYF
CDR3 DNA: TGTGCCAGCCTTCGCGGGGGTACAGATACGCAGTATTTT

V gene: TRBV2
clone size: -
D gene: -
J gene: TRBJ2-7
CDR3 protein: CASSPQGLEQYF
CDR3 DNA: TGTGCCAGCAGTCCCCAGGGACTCGAGCAGTACTTC

V gene: TRBV19
clone size: -
D gene: -
J gene: TRBJ1-5
CDR3 protein: CASTPTGQSNQPQHF
CDR3 DNA: TGTGCCAGTACCCCTACCGGACAGTCCAATCAGCCCCAGCATTTT

V gene: TRBV9
clone size: -
D gene: TRBD1
J gene: TRBJ2-5
CDR3 protein: CASGDRTGGRETQYF
CDR3 DNA: TGTGCCAGCGGCGACCGGACAGGGGGCAGAGAGACCCAGTACTTC

V gene: TRBV2
clone size: -
D gene: TRBD1
J gene: TRBJ2-5
CDR3 protein: CASSERGQVRETQYF
CDR3 DNA: TGTGCCAGCAGTGAAAGGGGACAGGTTAGAGAGACCCAGTACTTC

V gene: TRBV12-5
clone size: -
D gene: TRBD1
J gene: TRBJ2-2
CDR3 protein: CASGTRQGRWTGELFF
CDR3 DNA: TGTGCTAGTGGAACCCGACAGGGAAGGTGGACCGGGGAGCTGTTTTTT

V gene: TRBV6-6
clone size: -
D gene: -
J gene: TRBJ1-3
CDR3 protein: CASSYSEGFNTIYF
CDR3 DNA: TGTGCCAGCAGTTACTCAGAGGGATTTAACACCATATATTTT

V gene: TRBV5-4
clone size: -
D gene: TRBD1
J gene: TRBJ1-2
CDR3 protein: CASSSGRTGLYGYTF
CDR3 DNA: TGTGCCAGCAGCTCCGGACGGACAGGGCTTTATGGCTACACCTTC

V gene: TRBV6-6
clone size: -
D gene: -
J gene: TRBJ2-3
CDR3 protein: CASSYTVSTDTQYF
CDR3 DNA: TGTGCCAGCAGTTACACAGTTAGCACAGATACGCAGTATTTT

V gene: TRBV3-1/TRBV3-2
clone size: -
D gene: TRBD2
J gene: TRBJ2-7
CDR3 protein: CASSQEVGGRANEQYF
CDR3 DNA: TGTGCCAGCAGCCAAGAAGTAGGCGGGAGGGCAAACGAGCAGTACTTC

V gene: TRBV7-2
clone size: -
D gene: -
J gene: TRBJ1-2
CDR3 protein: CASSFGGGNYGYTF
CDR3 DNA: TGTGCCAGCAGCTTTGGGGGCGGCAACTATGGCTACACCTTC

V gene: TRBV12-3/TRBV12-4
clone size: -
D gene: -
J gene: TRBJ1-5
CDR3 protein: CASSLGGGQPQHF
CDR3 DNA: TGTGCCAGCAGCTTAGGAGGGGGTCAGCCCCAGCATTTT

V gene: TRBV9
clone size: -
D gene: -
J gene: TRBJ2-5
CDR3 protein: CASTHGGQGFGETQYF
CDR3 DNA: TGTGCCAGCACTCACGGGGGGCAGGGGTTCGGAGAGACCCAGTACTTC

V gene: TRBV2
clone size: -
D gene: -
J gene: TRBJ2-2
CDR3 protein: CASSVLADTGELFF
CDR3 DNA: TGTGCCAGCAGTGTATTGGCGGACACCGGGGAGCTGTTTTTT

V gene: TRBV10-3
clone size: -
D gene: TRBD2
J gene: TRBJ2-2
CDR3 protein: CATRGGSDTGELFF
CDR3 DNA: TGTGCCACCCGGGGAGGGTCGGACACCGGGGAGCTGTTTTTT